These T cell receptor beta chains were read from a single sample in a study of T cells after posttransplantation cyclophosphamide. Assay: immunoSEQ multiplex PCR; the TCRdb copy retains only in-frame clones and omits some. This sample carries tens of thousands of clones, 78% of them seen once, and the ten largest clones take about 7.6%. The sequences come from CD4+ T cells sorted from blood, collected roughly 1,900 days after a stem cell transplant with posttransplant cyclophosphamide. The receptors here all came from a female patient in her 40s who received an allogeneic stem cell transplant from a related donor, was CMV-positive, and had no GVHD. These T cells may partly come from the graft donor. The CDR3 runs from the conserved cysteine through the conserved F or W. The D gene is left open where the match is weak. Clone size is stated in some rows and not others, as once, few, many or a class when expanded.

few TRBJ2-7 TRBD1 TRBV7-9 CASSHNRGDNEQYF TGTGCCAGCAGCCACAACAGGGGAGATAACGAGCAGTACTTC
NA TRBJ2-2 TRBD2 TRBV5-4 CASSLASGGNTGELFF TGTGCCAGCAGCTTGGCTAGCGGGGGGAACACCGGGGAGCTGTTTTTT
NA TRBJ2-3 NA TRBV2 CASSAGGGTGHNTDTQYF TGTGCCAGCAGTGCTGGGGGGGGGACAGGCCATAACACAGATACGCAGTATTTT
once TRBJ1-4 TRBD1 TRBV5-6 CASSIQGVNEKLFF TGTGCCAGCAGCATACAGGGGGTTAATGAAAAACTGTTTTTT
few TRBJ1-6 TRBD1 TRBV2 CASTEGDRDNSPLHF TGTGCCAGCACCGAGGGGGACAGGGATAATTCACCCCTCCACTTT
NA TRBJ2-7 TRBD1 TRBV7-2 CASSLVYRGYEQYF TGTGCCAGCAGCTTAGTATACAGGGGCTACGAGCAGTACTTC
NA TRBJ2-2 NA TRBV2 CASTPLGADGELFF TGTGCCAGCACTCCGTTAGGGGCCGACGGGGAGCTGTTTTTT
NA TRBJ2-5 NA TRBV6-5 CASSYAGREETQYF TGTGCCAGCAGTTACGCGGGACGGGAAGAGACCCAGTACTTC
NA TRBJ2-7 TRBD1 TRBV7-2 CASSLKVAGQGASYEQYF TGTGCCAGCAGCTTAAAGGTGGCTGGACAGGGGGCGTCCTACGAGCAGTACTTC
NA TRBJ2-1 NA TRBV9 CASSVGRLLNNEQFF TGTGCCAGCAGCGTAGGGAGACTCCTAAACAATGAGCAGTTCTTC
NA TRBJ1-4 TRBD1 TRBV27 CASSPLDREEKLFF TGTGCCAGCAGTCCCCTCGACAGGGAGGAAAAACTGTTTTTT
NA TRBJ2-1 NA TRBV5-8 CASSSRPVSSYNEQFF TGTGCCAGCAGCTCACGTCCTGTCAGCTCCTACAATGAGCAGTTCTTC
NA TRBJ2-3 NA TRBV19 CASSLWAGTDTQYF TGTGCCAGTAGTTTGTGGGCTGGAACAGATACGCAGTATTTT
NA TRBJ2-4 NA TRBV6-6 CASIQGRGEIKNIQYF TGTGCCAGCATACAGGGGCGGGGGGAGATAAAAAACATTCAGTACTTC
few TRBJ2-7 NA TRBV12-5 CASGRGVLGYEQYF TGTGCTAGTGGCAGGGGGGTCCTTGGGTACGAGCAGTACTTC
once TRBJ1-5 NA TRBV7-8 CASSLAEQGPQHF TGTGCCAGCAGCTTAGCGGAACAGGGGCCCCAGCATTTT
NA TRBJ2-7 TRBD1 TRBV5-8 CASSFTQGAFYEQYF TGTGCCAGCAGCTTTACTCAGGGGGCCTTCTACGAGCAGTACTTC
NA TRBJ2-3 TRBD2 TRBV9 CASSVVSGGRIDTQYF TGTGCCAGCAGCGTAGTTAGCGGGGGGCGGATAGATACGCAGTATTTT
few TRBJ2-7 TRBD1 TRBV10-3 CAIRPNRGSQAYEQYF TGTGCCATCAGACCAAACAGGGGAAGCCAAGCCTACGAGCAGTACTTC
NA TRBJ2-1 NA TRBV5-1 CASSSRGNRDANYNEQFF TGCGCCAGCAGCTCGAGGGGGAACCGGGACGCCAACTACAATGAGCAGTTCTTC
few TRBJ1-2 NA TRBV7-3 CASSLTAGGGYTF TGTGCCAGCAGCTTAACGGCCGGGGGTGGCTACACCTTC
NA TRBJ2-2 NA TRBV9 CASSVGGLPGELFF TGTGCCAGCAGCGTCGGAGGACTTCCCGGGGAGCTGTTTTTT
NA TRBJ2-7 NA TRBV6-5 CASSPGRYEQYF TGTGCCAGCAGTCCCGGTAGATACGAGCAGTACTTC
NA TRBJ1-1 TRBD1 TRBV5-1 CASSSTGGRNTEAFF TGCGCCAGCAGCTCAACAGGGGGCAGAAACACTGAAGCTTTCTTT
NA TRBJ1-4 NA TRBV21-1 CASSKAEDHEKLFF TGTGCCAGCAGCAAGGCGGAAGATCATGAAAAACTGTTTTTT
NA TRBJ2-5 NA TRBV5-1 CASSLDFQETQYF TGCGCCAGCAGCTTGGACTTCCAAGAGACCCAGTACTTC
NA TRBJ1-2 NA TRBV7-2 CASSSSGGAGLNYGYTF TGTGCCAGCAGCTCCTCGGGAGGGGCGGGACTAAACTATGGCTACACCTTC
NA TRBJ1-1 NA TRBV5-1 CASSLDIGVAEAFF TGCGCCAGCAGCTTGGACATCGGGGTTGCGGAAGCTTTCTTT
NA TRBJ1-2 TRBD1 TRBV5-1 CASSSGGQGGGYTF TGCGCCAGCAGCTCTGGTGGACAGGGTGGTGGCTACACCTTC
NA TRBJ2-1 TRBD1 TRBV9 CASSVTQGPAEQFF TGTGCCAGCAGCGTTACACAGGGGCCAGCTGAGCAGTTCTTC
large TRBJ2-7 NA TRBV5-1 CASSGSQGKGEQYF TGCGCCAGCAGCGGGTCCCAGGGGAAGGGCGAGCAGTACTTC
NA TRBJ1-6 NA TRBV11-2 CASSPRAAYNSPLHF TGTGCCAGCAGCCCCAGGGCAGCCTATAATTCACCCCTCCACTTT